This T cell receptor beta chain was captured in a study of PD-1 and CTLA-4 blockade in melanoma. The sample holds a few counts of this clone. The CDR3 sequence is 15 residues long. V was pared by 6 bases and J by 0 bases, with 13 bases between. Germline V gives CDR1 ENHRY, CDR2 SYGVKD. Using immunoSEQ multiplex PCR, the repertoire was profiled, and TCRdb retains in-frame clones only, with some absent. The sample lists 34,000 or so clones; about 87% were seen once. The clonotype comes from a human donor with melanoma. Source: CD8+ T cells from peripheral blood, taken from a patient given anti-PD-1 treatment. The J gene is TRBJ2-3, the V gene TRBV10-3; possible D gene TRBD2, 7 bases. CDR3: CAISTGRASTDTQYF. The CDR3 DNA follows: TGTGCCATCAGCACAGGGAGGGCTAGCACAGATACGCAGTATTTT.